This T cell receptor beta chain was identified during a study of shared clonotypes between healthy human individuals. The study, taken as a whole, reports: A generally larger estimated richness was seen in naive subsets than in memory subsets.

TCRdb keeps only in-frame clones here, not all; method: immunoSEQ multiplex PCR. The repertoire has about a million clones, about 70% of them found once; the top ten carry over 1.3%. Germline loops: CDR1 MNHNY, CDR2 SVGAGI (reference sequence). The CDR3 sequence is 14 residues long. V lost 6 bases and J lost 5; bases outside the gene matches: 6. This clone was picked up one time. Its antigen is as yet unknown. Sequenced sample: memory CD4+ T cells sorted from blood. As to subset: CD45RA-negative fraction. This chain joins TRBV6-6 and TRBJ2-7; TRBD2 matches at 11 bases. This TCR came from a man younger than 35 in good health. CDR3 loop: CASRVAGGLHEQYF. The CDR3 DNA follows: TGTGCCAGCAGAGTAGCGGGGGGGCTCCACGAGCAGTACTTC.